This T cell receptor (beta chain) comes out of a study of blood T cell repertoires in COVID-19. About the research overall: Acute and convalescent COVID-19 samples came from the United States, Italy and Spain.

This CDR3 spans 12 amino acids. Germline assignment: CDR1 LNHDA and CDR2 SQIVND (reference sequence). Trimming took off 1 base at V and 10 bases at J, with 10 bases between the two ends. In the original analysis: Amplification with reference gene primers provided the estimates of nucleated cell counts. Measured with immunoSEQ multiplex PCR; TCRdb has only the in-frame clones, and not every one. D and trimming come from the DNA, and the V and J calls and clone size come from that table. The sample carries roughly 88,000 clones, 90% to 95% recorded once. The sample was peripheral blood. This rearrangement joins TRBV19 to TRBJ1-1; TRBD1 might be the D (6 bases). The TCR sequence derives from a woman between 50 and 59 years old in a cohort sampled during active COVID-19. This CDR3 reads CASSIVKGGAFF. Written as DNA, the CDR3 is TGTGCCAGTAGTATAGTGAAAGGGGGAGCTTTCTTT.